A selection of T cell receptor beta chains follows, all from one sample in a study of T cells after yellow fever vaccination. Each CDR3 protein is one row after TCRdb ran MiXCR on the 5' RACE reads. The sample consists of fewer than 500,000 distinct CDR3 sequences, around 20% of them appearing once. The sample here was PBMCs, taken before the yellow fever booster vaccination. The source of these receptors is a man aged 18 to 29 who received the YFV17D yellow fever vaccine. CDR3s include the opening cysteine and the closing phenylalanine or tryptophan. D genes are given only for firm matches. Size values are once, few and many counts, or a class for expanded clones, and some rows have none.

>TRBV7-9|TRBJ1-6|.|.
CASSLAQAVQSPLHF
TGTGCCAGCAGCTTAGCCCAGGCCGTGCAGTCACCCCTCCACTTT
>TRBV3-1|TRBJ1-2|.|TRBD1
CASSQRGGAGYTF
TGTGCCAGCAGCCAGCGAGGGGGCGCAGGCTACACCTTC
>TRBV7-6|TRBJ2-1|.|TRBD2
CASSPRGVSAGEQFF
TGTGCCAGCAGCCCGCGGGGGGTCTCAGCGGGTGAGCAGTTCTTC
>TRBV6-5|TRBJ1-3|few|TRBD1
CASSLGQGGENTIYF
TGTGCCAGCAGCCTCGGACAGGGGGGGGAAAACACCATATATTTT
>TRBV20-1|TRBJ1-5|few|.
CSARDKGSQPQHF
TGCAGTGCTAGAGATAAAGGGTCTCAGCCCCAGCATTTT
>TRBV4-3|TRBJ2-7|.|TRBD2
CASSRGGGGTSSPYEQYF
TGCGCCAGCAGCCGAGGAGGAGGTGGGACTAGCTCTCCCTACGAGCAGTACTTC
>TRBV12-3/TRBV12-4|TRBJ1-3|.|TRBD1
CASSTRTGGSGNTIYF
TGTGCCAGCTCTACCCGGACAGGGGGCTCAGGAAACACCATATATTTT
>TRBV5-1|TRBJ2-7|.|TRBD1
CADTTGMPYEQYF
TGCGCCGACACGACAGGGATGCCCTACGAGCAGTACTTC
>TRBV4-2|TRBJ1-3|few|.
CASSQEGGSSGNTIYF
TGTGCCAGCAGCCAAGAGGGGGGTAGTTCTGGAAACACCATATATTTT
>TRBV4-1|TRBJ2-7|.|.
CASSHPGVYEQYF
TGCGCCAGCAGCCATCCGGGGGTATACGAGCAGTACTTC
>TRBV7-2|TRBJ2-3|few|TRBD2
CASSLVPAGVLQDTQYF
TGTGCCAGCAGCTTAGTTCCGGCGGGGGTCCTTCAGGATACGCAGTATTTT
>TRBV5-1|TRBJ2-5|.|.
CASSLGLYETQYF
TGCGCCAGCAGCCTTGGACTATATGAGACCCAGTACTTC
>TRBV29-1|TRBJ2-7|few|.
CSVFENRATTYEQYF
TGCAGCGTCTTTGAGAACAGGGCGACTACCTACGAGCAGTACTTC
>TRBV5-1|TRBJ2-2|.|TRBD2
CASSLTGGAPTGELFF
TGCGCCAGCAGCTTGACCGGGGGGGCCCCCACCGGGGAGCTGTTTTTT
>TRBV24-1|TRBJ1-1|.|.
CATSAGDIRITEAFF
TGTGCCACCAGTGCTGGCGACATACGAATTACTGAAGCTTTCTTT
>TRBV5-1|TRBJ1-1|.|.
CASSGGGGNTEAFF
TGCGCCAGCAGCGGCGGGGGAGGGAACACTGAAGCTTTCTTT
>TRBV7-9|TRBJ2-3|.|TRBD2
CASSWGASGSTDTQYF
TGTGCCAGCAGCTGGGGGGCTAGCGGGAGCACAGATACGCAGTATTTT
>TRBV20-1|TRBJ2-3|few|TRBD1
CRAQTGGTDTQYF
TGCAGGGCCCAGACAGGGGGCACAGATACGCAGTATTTT